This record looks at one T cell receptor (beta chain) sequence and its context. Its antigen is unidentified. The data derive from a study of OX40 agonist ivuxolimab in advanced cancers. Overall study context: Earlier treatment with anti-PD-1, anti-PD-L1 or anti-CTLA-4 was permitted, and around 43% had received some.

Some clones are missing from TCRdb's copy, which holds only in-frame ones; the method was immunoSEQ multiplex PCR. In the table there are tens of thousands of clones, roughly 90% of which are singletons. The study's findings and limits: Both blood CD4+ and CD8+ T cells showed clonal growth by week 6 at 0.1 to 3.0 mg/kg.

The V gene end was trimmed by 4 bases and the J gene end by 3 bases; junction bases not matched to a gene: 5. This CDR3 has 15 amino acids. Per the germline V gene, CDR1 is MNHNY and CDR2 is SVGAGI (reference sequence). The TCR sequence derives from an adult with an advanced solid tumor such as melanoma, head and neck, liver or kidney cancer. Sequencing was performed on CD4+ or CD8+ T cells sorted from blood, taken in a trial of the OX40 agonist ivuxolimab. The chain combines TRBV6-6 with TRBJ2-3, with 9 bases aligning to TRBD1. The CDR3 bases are TGTGCCAGCAGTTCCCGGGACAGGGAAACAGATACGCAGTATTTT. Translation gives CASSSRDRETDTQYF.